The 28 T cell receptor beta chains reported below all come from one sample, sequenced in a study of T cell responses to AZD1222 COVID-19 vaccine. Sequenced by immunoSEQ multiplex PCR; TCRdb stores in-frame clones only, minus some. There are some 50,000 clones in the sample; roughly 89% occur only once, and about 1.1% lies in the top ten. The input for sequencing was peripheral blood, taken 28 days after the second AZD1222 dose. Every receptor here comes from an adult who received the AZD1222 COVID-19 vaccine.

This chain joins TRBV6-2 or TRBV6-3 and TRBJ1-2; D is unresolved. The CDR3 sequence is 13 residues long. Deletions cut 5 bases from V and 7 bases from J, with 14 bases between. The germline V gene encodes CDR1 MNHEY and CDR2 SVGEGT. CDR3 amino acids: CASSPRILRGYTF. The CDR3, as DNA: TGTGCCAGCAGTCCCAGGATTCTCCGTGGCTACACCTTC.

This chain uses TRBV5-1 with TRBJ1-2, with 7 nucleotides matching TRBD1. CDR3 size: 14 residues. CDR1 is SGHRS and CDR2 is YFSETQ in the germline V gene. Trimming removed 4 bases from V and 3 bases from J; junction bases left unmatched: 6. This CDR3 reads CASSPGQNHYGYTF. The CDR3 nucleotides read TGCGCCAGCAGCCCGGGACAGAACCACTATGGCTACACCTTC.

This sequence joins TRBV5-6 and TRBJ2-7; D is ambiguous. Trimming cost V 0 bases and J 3 bases, with 7 bases left between them. The CDR3 is 13 residues long. Germline CDR1 and CDR2: SGHDT and YYEEEE. CDR3 residues: CASSLDRGYEQYF. Here the CDR3 DNA reads TGTGCCAGCAGCTTGGACAGAGGCTACGAGCAGTACTTC.

The chain combines TRBV6-2 or TRBV6-3 with TRBJ1-2; unclear D gene. In germline, CDR1 is MNHEY, CDR2 SVGEGT. The ends were cut back, 6 bases at V and 1 base at J, with 6 bases in the middle. This CDR3 is 12 amino acids long. CDR3 bases: TGTGCCAGCAGCCAGGTTAACTATGGCTACACCTTC. This encodes CASSQVNYGYTF.

This clone was detected once. This rearrangement joins TRBV7-2 to TRBJ1-3, with D tentatively TRBD1 (6 bases). V shed 4 bases and J shed 0 bases, with 16 bases lying between them. This CDR3 region has 17 residues. Germline V gene lookup returns CDR1 SGHTA and CDR2 FQGNSA. The CDR3 DNA is TGTGCCAGCAGCTACGAGCCCGGGGGCCGCTCTGGAAACACCATATATTTT. Its translation: CASSYEPGGRSGNTIYF.

This chain uses TRBV5-1 with TRBJ2-1; 8 bases are shared with TRBD2. In germline, CDR1 is SGHRS, CDR2 YFSETQ. V shed 4 bases, J shed 6 bases, and the junction held 6 bases outside the gene matches. The CDR3 extends over 14 amino acids. The CDR3 spells CASSGGLAGNEQFF. CDR3 nucleotide sequence: TGCGCCAGCAGCGGTGGACTAGCTGGCAATGAGCAGTTCTTC. Filled out from reference TRBV5-1 and TRBJ2-1, the complete variable domain reads KAGVTQTPRYLIKTRGQQVTLSCSPISGHRSVSWYQQTPGQGLQFLFEYFSETQRNKGNFPGRFSGRQFSNSRSEMNVSTLELGDSALYLCASSGGLAGNEQFFGPGTRLTVL.

A single count supports this clone. The sample has other DNA sequences that encode this CDR3 too. The chain is built from TRBV19 and TRBJ2-3; D unresolved. Germline V gene sequence: CDR1 LNHDA, CDR2 SQIVND (reference sequence). The CDR3 totals 15 residues. V was shortened by 3 bases and J by 2 bases, with 12 bases between the two germline ends. The CDR3 sequence is CASSIGRQTTDTQYF. DNA for the CDR3: TGTGCCAGTAGTATCGGTCGGCAGACCACAGATACGCAGTATTTT.

This clone was recorded a few times. The rearrangement uses TRBV19 and TRBJ1-5, with TRBD1 matching over 7 bases. From germline, CDR1 is LNHDA and CDR2 SQIVND (reference sequence). V lost 5 bases and J lost 0; bases outside the gene matches: 7. This CDR3 contains 16 residues. CDR3 in amino acids: CASSLPGQYSNQPQHF. For the CDR3, the DNA is TGTGCCAGTAGTCTTCCGGGACAGTATAGCAATCAGCCCCAGCATTTT.

Notes on this clone: Other DNA sequences in this specimen translate into the identical CDR3. The rearrangement links TRBV15 to TRBJ1-5; weak D call: TRBD1 (5 bases). CDR3 length: 14 amino acids. Trimming shortened V by 1 base and J by 1 base, and 5 bases separated the two germline ends. The germline gives CDR1 LNHNV, CDR2 YYDKDF (reference sequence). The CDR3 sequence: CATSRGGSNQPQHF. The CDR3 DNA is TGTGCCACCAGCAGAGGGGGGAGCAATCAGCCCCAGCATTTT.

The chain's CDR3 is CASSLGQGYGYTF. The CDR3 bases are TGTGCCAGCAGTTTAGGGCAGGGCTATGGCTACACCTTC. The V gene is TRBV12-3 or TRBV12-4, the J gene TRBJ1-2; tentative D call: TRBD1 (5 bases). Deletions cut 1 base from V and 4 bases from J, with 7 bases between. This CDR3 has 13 residues.

In its sample, this clone was seen once. The chain is built from TRBV20-1 and TRBJ1-1, with D tentatively TRBD1 (5 bases). The CDR3 sequence is 11 residues long. Between the trimmed V and J ends, which lost 3 bases and 10 bases, there was a span of 12 bases. Germline CDR1 DFQATT, CDR2 SNEGSKA (reference sequence). CDR3 DNA: TGCAGTGCTAGGGGGGACCAGGGAGCTTTCTTT. Its translation: CSARGDQGAFF.

The chain joins TRBV19 to TRBJ2-5, with TRBD1 matching over 7 bases. Per germline, CDR1 LNHDA and CDR2 SQIVND (reference sequence). The CDR3 is 13 amino acids. V lost 4 bases to trimming and J lost 5 bases; unmatched junction nucleotides: 4. The CDR3 here is CASSTGQWETQYF. The CDR3 DNA sequence: TGTGCCAGTAGTACGGGACAGTGGGAGACCCAGTACTTC. Together with reference TRBV19 and TRBJ2-5, the CDR3 gives the full variable domain: DGGITQSPKYLFRKEGQNVTLSCEQNLNHDAMYWYRQDPGQGLRLIYYSQIVNDFQKGDIAEGYSVSREKKESFPLTVTSAQKNPTAFYLCASSTGQWETQYFGPGTRLLVL.

The CDR3 sequence: CASSESRTGQGYTF. The DNA of the CDR3 is TGCGCCAGCAGTGAGTCGAGGACAGGCCAGGGCTACACCTTC. The genes are TRBV10-1 and TRBJ1-2, with 7 bases that match TRBD1. The CDR3 is 14 residues long. After removal of 0 bases from V and 8 bases from J, the junction contained 6 bases not matched to a gene. The germline CDR1 and CDR2 sequences are WNHNN and SYGVQD (reference sequence).

The chain carries TRBV11-2 and TRBJ1-3; D gene unclear. The V gene lost 3 bases and the J gene lost 4 bases, with 10 bases spanning the gap. The length of the CDR3 is 14 residues. Germline CDR1 is SGHAT and CDR2 is FQNNGV. CDR3 sequence reads: CASSFRRGGNTIYF. CDR3 DNA sequence: TGTGCCAGCAGCTTCAGACGGGGAGGAAACACCATATATTTT.

This clone has a single count. This rearrangement joins TRBV5-1 to TRBJ1-3; D remains unclear. Trimming took 4 bases from V and 0 from J, leaving 14 bases between them. The CDR3 runs to 16 residues. Germline CDR1 reads SGHRS; CDR2 reads YFSETQ. The CDR3 spells CASSPTDMLSGNTIYF. The CDR3 coding sequence is TGCGCCAGCAGCCCAACTGACATGCTCTCTGGAAACACCATATATTTT.

DNA of the CDR3: TGTGCCAGCTCACCCACAGGGAAGGATCAGCCCCAGCATTTT. This sequence encodes CASSPTGKDQPQHF. The chain is built from TRBV18 and TRBJ1-5; D might be TRBD1 (6 bases). CDR1 and CDR2 (germline): KGHSH, LQKENI. Trimming left V 3 bases short and J 5 bases short, with 11 bases between. The CDR3 runs 14 residues.

This sequence joins TRBV5-1 and TRBJ1-2; possible D gene TRBD1, 6 bases. Trimming cost V 0 bases and J 1 base, with 13 bases left between them. The CDR3 totals 16 residues. CDR1 is SGHRS and CDR2 is YFSETQ in the germline V gene. CDR3 amino acids: CASSLVGGLDNYGYTF. The CDR3 region has the DNA TGCGCCAGCAGCTTGGTTGGGGGCCTGGATAACTATGGCTACACCTTC.

The chain couples TRBV11-2 to TRBJ2-7, with D unresolved. V was clipped by 2 bases and J by 1 base, with 6 bases between them. The CDR3 extends over 13 amino acids. Germline assignment: CDR1 SGHAT and CDR2 FQNNGV. The CDR3 spells CASSLTESYEQYF. The CDR3 nucleotides read TGTGCCAGCAGCTTAACAGAGTCCTACGAGCAGTACTTC.

The chain links TRBV4-2 to TRBJ2-2, with D possibly being TRBD2 (5 bases). V shed 0 bases and J shed 2 bases, with 10 bases lying between them. CDR1 is LGHNA, CDR2 YNFKEQ, per germline. The CDR3 is 16 amino acids. The CDR3 region has the DNA TGTGCCAGCAGCCAAGAAGGCGGGCTTAACACCGGGGAGCTGTTTTTT. It yields the protein CASSQEGGLNTGELFF.

This clone was recorded only once. The J gene is TRBJ2-3, the V gene TRBV7-9; D is uncertain. Looked up from germline, CDR1 is SEHNR and CDR2 is FQNEAQ (reference sequence). The CDR3 spans 16 residues. V lost 5 bases to trimming and J lost 3 bases, with 18 bases between them. The CDR3 is CASSPTRLEPTDTQYF. CDR3 nucleotide sequence: TGTGCCAGCAGCCCGACACGACTCGAACCGACAGATACGCAGTATTTT.

Here the CDR3 reads CASSPTTSGRIGHNEQFF. The CDR3 nucleotides are TGTGCCAGCAGCCCTACGACTAGCGGGAGGATCGGCCACAATGAGCAGTTCTTC. The V call is TRBV7-6, the J call TRBJ2-1; 13 positions match TRBD2. Germline CDR1 and CDR2: SGHVS and FNYEAQ. The V and J ends lost 5 bases and 5 bases, in that order; junction bases with no gene match: 12. The length of the CDR3 is 18 residues.

The chain joins TRBV6-5 to TRBJ1-2; TRBD1 agrees at 8 bases. The CDR3 is 16 residues long. Looked up from germline, CDR1 is MNHEY and CDR2 is SVGAGI. The J segment lost 4 bases and the V segment lost 0 bases, leaving 7 bases of the junction unmatched. This CDR3 is CASSYSRQGSGYGYTF. The CDR3, as DNA: TGTGCCAGCAGTTACTCGAGACAGGGGAGCGGCTATGGCTACACCTTC.

This sequence joins TRBV5-3 and TRBJ2-7, with D unresolved. TRBV5-3 is placed among ORFs of uncertain function. The CDR3 is made up of 13 amino acids. The V and J ends lost 2 bases and 2 bases respectively, with 8 bases between them. CDR3 nucleotide sequence: TGTGCCAGAAGCTTCGTGGCCCCCTACGAGCAGTACTTC. Its translation is CARSFVAPYEQYF.

The chain has TRBV2 and TRBJ2-4; D is perhaps TRBD1 or TRBD2 (5 bases each). V was cut by 6 bases and J by 7 bases, with 13 bases left in between. This CDR3 is built from 13 residues. From germline, CDR1 is SNHLY and CDR2 FYNNEI. CDR3 sequence: CASRIGDGNIQYF. In nucleotides, the CDR3 is TGTGCCAGCAGGATCGGGGACGGGAACATTCAGTACTTC.

V usage is TRBV7-9 and J usage is TRBJ1-3; 10 bases match TRBD1. Looked up from germline, CDR1 is SEHNR and CDR2 is FQNEAQ (reference sequence). J was trimmed by 7 bases and V by 5 bases; bases with no gene match: 5. This CDR3 is 14 amino acids long. Here the CDR3 reads CASSPRDRGNTIYF. Written as DNA, the CDR3 is TGTGCCAGCAGCCCCCGGGACAGGGGTAACACCATATATTTT.

Only a few counts were recorded for this clone. This chain connects TRBV20-1 to TRBJ1-4; a possible D gene is TRBD1 (5 bases). The CDR3 extends over 14 amino acids. Germline CDR1 is DFQATT and CDR2 is SNEGSKA (reference sequence). Trimming took off 3 bases at V and 8 bases at J, with 16 bases between the two ends. The CDR3 coding sequence is TGCAGTGCTAGTCCAGAGGGGAATGGGGAAAAACTGTTTTTT. Protein: CSASPEGNGEKLFF.

Details on this clone: The same CDR3 can be traced to other DNA sequences in this sample. V gene TRBV19 combines with J gene TRBJ1-1; 8 bases match TRBD1. The J segment lost 1 base and the V segment lost 5 bases, leaving 3 bases of the junction unmatched. The CDR3 is 14 residues long. Germline V CDR1 and CDR2: LNHDA, SQIVND (reference sequence). As DNA, the CDR3 is TGTGCCAGTAGTCCGGACAGGGCGAACACTGAAGCTTTCTTT. It encodes CASSPDRANTEAFF. The full variable domain, rest sourced from reference TRBV19 and TRBJ1-1, is DGGITQSPKYLFRKEGQNVTLSCEQNLNHDAMYWYRQDPGQGLRLIYYSQIVNDFQKGDIAEGYSVSREKKESFPLTVTSAQKNPTAFYLCASSPDRANTEAFFGQGTRLTVV.

This chain uses TRBV19 with TRBJ1-1; D is perhaps TRBD1 (6 bases). V was cut by 0 bases and J by 1 base, with 15 bases left in between. The germline gives CDR1 LNHDA, CDR2 SQIVND (reference sequence). This CDR3 is 17 amino acids long. CDR3 region: CASSIDQRQAKNTEAFF. Written as DNA, the CDR3 is TGTGCCAGTAGTATAGACCAGAGACAGGCAAAGAACACTGAAGCTTTCTTT.